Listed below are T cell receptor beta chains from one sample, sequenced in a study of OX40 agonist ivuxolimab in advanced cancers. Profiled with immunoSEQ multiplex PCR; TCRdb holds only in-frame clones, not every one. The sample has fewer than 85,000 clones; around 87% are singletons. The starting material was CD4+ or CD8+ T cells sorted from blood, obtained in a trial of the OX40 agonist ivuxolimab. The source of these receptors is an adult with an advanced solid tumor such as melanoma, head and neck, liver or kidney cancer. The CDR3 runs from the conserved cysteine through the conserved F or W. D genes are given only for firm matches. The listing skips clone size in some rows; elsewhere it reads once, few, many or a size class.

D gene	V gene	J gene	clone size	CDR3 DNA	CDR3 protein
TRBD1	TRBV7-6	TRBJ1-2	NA	TGTGCCAGCAGCAACACCGGGACAGGGGGCTATAACTATGGCTACACCTTC	CASSNTGTGGYNYGYTF
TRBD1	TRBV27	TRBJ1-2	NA	TGTGCCAGCAGGGAAACAGGGGGGAGTGGCTACACCTTC	CASRETGGSGYTF
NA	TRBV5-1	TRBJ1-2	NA	TGCGCCAGCAGCTCTCAGCAGGGTACCCCGGCTAGCTACACCTTC	CASSSQQGTPASYTF
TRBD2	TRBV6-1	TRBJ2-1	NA	TGTGCCAGCAGTGAAGAGGTAGCGGGGGTTGAGCAGTTCTTC	CASSEEVAGVEQFF
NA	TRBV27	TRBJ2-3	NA	TGTGCCAGCAGGGACCTTAGCACAGATACGCAGTATTTT	CASRDLSTDTQYF
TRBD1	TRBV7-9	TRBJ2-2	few	TGTGCCAGCAGCCCGACAGGGGCTGGAAGCGGGGAGCTGTTTTTT	CASSPTGAGSGELFF
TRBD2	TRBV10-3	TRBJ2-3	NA	TGTGCCATTAGGACTAGCGGGGGCACAGATACGCAGTATTTT	CAIRTSGGTDTQYF
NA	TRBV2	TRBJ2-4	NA	TGTGCCAGCAATTTTCAGGGGACCAAAAACATTCAGTACTTC	CASNFQGTKNIQYF
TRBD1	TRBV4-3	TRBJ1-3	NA	TGCGCCAGCAGCCAAGTAATGGGTCGAGACAGGGTGGCTGGAAACACCATATATTTT	CASSQVMGRDRVAGNTIYF
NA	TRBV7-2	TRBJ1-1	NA	TGTGCCAGCGGTGGTGGGGGAGCGAACACTGAAGCTTTCTTT	CASGGGGANTEAFF
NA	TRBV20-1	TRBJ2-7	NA	TGCAGTGCTAGAGATCTGGACGAGCAGTACTTC	CSARDLDEQYF
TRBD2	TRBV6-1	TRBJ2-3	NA	TGTGCCAGCAGTGGGGGGGGTTCGGCAGATACGCAGTATTTT	CASSGGGSADTQYF
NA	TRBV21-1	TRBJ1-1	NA	TGTGCCAGCAGTATACAGGAGGGCACTGAAGCTTTCTTT	CASSIQEGTEAFF
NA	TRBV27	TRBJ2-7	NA	TGTGCCAGCAGATTTCTTTCAGGGCTAAGATCCTACGAGCAGTACTTC	CASRFLSGLRSYEQYF